This T cell receptor beta chain was identified in a study of regulatory T cells in long-lasting Graves disease. Trimming shortened V by 0 bases and J by 12 bases, and 15 bases separated the two germline ends. Germline assignment: CDR1 MNHEY and CDR2 SVGEGT. This CDR3 contains 14 residues. This clonotype was recorded a few times. The antigen is unknown. The authors built TCR beta libraries using iRepertoire HTBI primers and Arm-PCR of CDR3 regions. In TCRdb, the multiplex PCR reads were re-called with MiXCR into one record per CDR3 protein. The sample consists of 540,000 or so distinct CDR3 sequences, roughly 14% of them appearing once. Study-level results: New patients shared fewer public clonotypes (around 980) than persistent patients did (roughly 2,500).

Time point here: newly diagnosed GD, antithyroid drugs for less than 3 months. RNA from PBMCs was the source of the TCR library. This same sample was also taken into another study, of T cells in Graves' hyperthyroidism and ophthalmopathy.

Sequences were derived from peripheral blood mononuclear cells (PBMCs), sampled at new diagnosis, from a patient treated with antithyroid drugs. The V and J genes are TRBV6-2 or TRBV6-3 and TRBJ2-1; D gene ambiguous. This receptor was taken from a man younger than 45 with Graves disease. The CDR3 sequence is CASSYSEARLVQFF. CDR3 bases: TGTGCCAGCAGTTACTCCGAGGCCCGGCTTGTGCAGTTCTTC.